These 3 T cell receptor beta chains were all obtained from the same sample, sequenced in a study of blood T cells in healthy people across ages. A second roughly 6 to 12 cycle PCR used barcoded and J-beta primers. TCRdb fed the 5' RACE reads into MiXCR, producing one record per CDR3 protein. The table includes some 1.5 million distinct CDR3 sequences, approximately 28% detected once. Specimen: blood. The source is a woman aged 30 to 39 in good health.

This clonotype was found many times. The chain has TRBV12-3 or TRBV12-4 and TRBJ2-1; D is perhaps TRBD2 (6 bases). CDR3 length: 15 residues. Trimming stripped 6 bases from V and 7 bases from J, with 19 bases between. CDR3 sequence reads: CASSWGSGSFNEQFF. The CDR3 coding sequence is TGTGCCAGCAGCTGGGGTAGCGGCTCCTTTAATGAGCAGTTCTTC.

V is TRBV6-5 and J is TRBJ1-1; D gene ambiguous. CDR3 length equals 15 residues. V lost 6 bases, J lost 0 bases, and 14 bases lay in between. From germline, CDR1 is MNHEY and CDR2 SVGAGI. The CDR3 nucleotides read TGTGCCAGCAGAGAACGAAAGATTATGAACACTGAAGCTTTCTTT. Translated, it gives CASRERKIMNTEAFF.

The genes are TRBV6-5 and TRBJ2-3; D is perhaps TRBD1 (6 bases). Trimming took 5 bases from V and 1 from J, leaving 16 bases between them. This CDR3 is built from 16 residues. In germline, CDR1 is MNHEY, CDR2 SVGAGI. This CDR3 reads CASSRRNRAGTDTQYF. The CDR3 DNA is TGTGCCAGCAGTCGTCGGAACAGGGCTGGCACAGATACGCAGTATTTT.